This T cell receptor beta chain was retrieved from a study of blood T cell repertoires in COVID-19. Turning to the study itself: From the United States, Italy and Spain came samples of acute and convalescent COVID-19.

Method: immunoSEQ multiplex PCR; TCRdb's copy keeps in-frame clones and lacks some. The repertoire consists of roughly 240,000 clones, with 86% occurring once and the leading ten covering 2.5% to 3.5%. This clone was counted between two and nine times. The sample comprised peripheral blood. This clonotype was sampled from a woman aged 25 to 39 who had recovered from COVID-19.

CDR3 DNA sequence: TGTGCCAGCAGTGAAATTCGGACAGGCCTTGAAGCTTTCTTT. Amino acids: CASSEIRTGLEAFF. V gene TRBV6-1 combines with J gene TRBJ1-1; 7 bases fit TRBD1. Germline V gene lookup returns CDR1 MNHNS and CDR2 SASEGT. V gave up 2 bases and J gave up 7 bases; unmatched junction bases: 7. This CDR3 is built from 14 residues.